A single sample is the source of the 6 T cell receptor beta chains below, sequenced in a study of T-cell memory formation after mild COVID-19. TCRdb reprocessed the 5' RACE reads with MiXCR, giving one entry per CDR3 protein. Of approximately 300,000 distinct CDR3 sequences in the sample, around 8% were seen once. The sample taken for sequencing was PBMCs or a T cell subset sorted from them (not recorded which). The receptors derive from a man aged 18 to 29 who had mild COVID-19 (a few samples of this study predate the infection). Cell type and time point are not known.

This clonotype was counted many times. The chain carries TRBV20-1 and TRBJ1-2; no firm D call. There are 14 residues in the CDR3. The germline CDR1 and CDR2 sequences are DFQATT and SNEGSKA (reference sequence). With 0 bases removed from V and 4 bases from J, the gap between germline ends came to 12 bases. The CDR3 DNA is TGCAGTGCTAGAGAGCGGGGAACGCTCTATGGCTACACCTTC. Its translation is CSARERGTLYGYTF.

In this sample, this clonotype turned up many times. The CDR3 DNA reads TGTGCCAGCAGCCAGGACCTAGTAACCTCCAATGAGCAGTTCTTC. Protein: CASSQDLVTSNEQFF. This sequence joins TRBV5-4 and TRBJ2-1; no clear D gene. Between the trimmed V and J ends, which lost 4 bases and 6 bases, there was a span of 17 bases. The CDR3 runs 15 residues. Per the germline V gene, CDR1 is SGHNT and CDR2 is YYREEE (reference sequence). The full variable domain, its missing parts supplied by reference TRBV5-4 and TRBJ2-1, is ETGVTQSPTHLIKTRGQQVTLRCSSQSGHNTVSWYQQALGQGPQFIFQYYREEENGRGNFPPRFSGLQFPNYSSELNVNALELDDSALYLCASSQDLVTSNEQFFGPGTRLTVL.

In DNA, the CDR3 is TGCAGCGTGGGAGTTTTGGGAGGCGAGTACGAGCAGTACTTC. Protein: CSVGVLGGEYEQYF. V usage is TRBV29-1 and J usage is TRBJ2-7; TRBD2 might be the D (6 bases). The germline gives CDR1 SQVTM, CDR2 ANQGSEA. The CDR3 is 14 amino acids. Trimming took off 6 bases at V and 4 bases at J, with 19 bases between the two ends.

This clonotype was picked up a small number of times. The V and J genes are TRBV12-3 or TRBV12-4 and TRBJ1-2, with 8 nucleotides matching TRBD1. The ends lost 2 bases at V and 3 bases at J; junction bases unmatched: 5. This CDR3 has 15 residues. CDR3 in amino acids: CASSLTSGGDYGYTF. CDR3 DNA sequence: TGTGCCAGCAGTTTAACGTCAGGGGGCGACTATGGCTACACCTTC.

The chain uses TRBV20-1 and TRBJ1-1; D remains ambiguous. CDR1 is DFQATT and CDR2 is SNEGSKA in the germline V gene (reference sequence). CDR3 length equals 11 residues. Trimming pared 6 bases from V and 0 bases from J, leaving 5 bases between. This CDR3 reads CSAIMNTEAFF. The DNA of the CDR3 is TGCAGTGCAATCATGAACACTGAAGCTTTCTTT.

The chain employs TRBV12-3 or TRBV12-4 and TRBJ2-5; D gene ambiguous. Trimming pared 7 bases from V and 5 bases from J, leaving 14 bases between. This CDR3 is built from 13 residues. The DNA for the CDR3 is TGTGCCAGCAAGGAACCGCGGCGGGAGACCCAGTACTTC. The encoded protein is CASKEPRRETQYF.